This T cell receptor (beta chain) was recorded in a study of T-cell memory formation after mild COVID-19. Study summary: Largely donor-specific TCR clusters were found.

Study results and limitations: There were some responding clones in pre-infection memory, which suggested that cross-reactive memory had joined.

This clonotype has at least ten counts. The antigen is undetermined. Constant-segment-primed 5'RACE gave TCR alpha and TCR beta cDNA libraries with sample barcodes and UMIs. A single record per CDR3 protein comes from TCRdb applying MiXCR to the 5' RACE reads. This table holds over 350,000 distinct CDR3 sequences, around a sixth found once. The receptor comes from a man aged 18 to 29 who had mild COVID-19 (a few samples of this study predate the infection). Cell type and time point are not known. Sequenced input: PBMCs or a T cell subset sorted from them (not recorded which).

The CDR3 is CASSLVGGWNEQFF. In nucleotides, the CDR3 is TGTGCCAGCAGCTTAGTTGGAGGGTGGAATGAGCAGTTCTTC. This chain joins TRBV7-9 and TRBJ2-1; D may be TRBD2 (6 bases). CDR1 is SEHNR and CDR2 is FQNEAQ in the germline V gene (reference sequence). Trimming took off 1 base at V and 7 bases at J, with 11 bases between the two ends. The CDR3 length is 14 residues.